These 19 T cell receptor beta chains originate from one sample sequenced in a study of cytomegalovirus exposure and HLA in healthy donors. Profiling relied on immunoSEQ multiplex PCR, and the TCRdb table lists in-frame clones only, not all of them. The sample lists just under 65,000 clones, about 95% seen once, with approximately 6.8% in the top ten. Sequences were obtained from PBMCs. These receptors were taken from a woman aged 18-29 years in good health and CMV-seropositive.

The V call is TRBV2, the J call TRBJ2-5; TRBD2 is a possible D gene (6 bases). The V gene's germline CDR1 is SNHLY and CDR2 FYNNEI. Trimming cost V 0 bases and J 2 bases, with 10 bases left between them. CDR3 length equals 15 residues. CDR3: CASSEALAGQETQYF. The DNA for the CDR3 is TGTGCCAGCAGTGAAGCGCTTGCGGGGCAAGAGACCCAGTACTTC. Using reference TRBV2 and TRBJ2-5 for the parts outside the CDR3, the full variable domain is EPEVTQTPSHQVTQMGQEVILRCVPISNHLYFYWYRQILGQKVEFLVSFYNNEISEKSEIFDDQFSVERPDGSNFTLKIRSTKLEDSAMYFCASSEALAGQETQYFGPGTRLLVL.

V usage is TRBV7-2 and J usage is TRBJ1-4; D call uncertain. Looked up from germline, CDR1 is SGHTA and CDR2 is FQGNSA. Trimming left V 1 base short and J 7 bases short, with 13 bases between. The CDR3 spans 15 residues. CDR3 sequence: CASSLDPGSSEKLFF. The CDR3 DNA follows: TGTGCCAGCAGCTTAGATCCGGGAAGTAGTGAAAAACTGTTTTTT.

This chain uses TRBV27 with TRBJ1-2; TRBD1 matches at 8 bases. The CDR3 has 14 residues. Germline lookup yields CDR1 MNHEY and CDR2 SMNVEV (reference sequence). The J segment lost 4 bases and the V segment lost 10 bases, leaving 11 bases of the junction unmatched. This CDR3 is CANTTGVGFYGYTF. In nucleotides, the CDR3 is TGTGCCAACACGACAGGGGTGGGATTCTATGGCTACACCTTC.

This chain links TRBV28 with TRBJ2-7, with unresolved D. Germline CDR1 reads MDHEN; CDR2 reads SYDVKM. There are 11 residues in the CDR3. V lost 4 bases and J lost 3, with 4 bases in between. CDR3 protein: CASSSIYEQYF. Here the CDR3 DNA reads TGTGCCAGCAGTTCAATCTACGAGCAGTACTTC.

The chain combines TRBV19 with TRBJ2-7; TRBD2 matches 12 bases. The CDR3 contains 14 residues. Germline loops: CDR1 LNHDA, CDR2 SQIVND (reference sequence). V lost 9 bases to trimming and J lost 2 bases; unmatched junction nucleotides: 5. CDR3 amino acids: CASERTSGTYEQYF. The CDR3, as DNA: TGTGCCAGCGAGAGGACTAGCGGGACCTACGAGCAGTACTTC. Drawing the rest from reference TRBV19 and TRBJ2-7, the complete variable domain is DGGITQSPKYLFRKEGQNVTLSCEQNLNHDAMYWYRQDPGQGLRLIYYSQIVNDFQKGDIAEGYSVSREKKESFPLTVTSAQKNPTAFYLCASERTSGTYEQYFGPGTRLTVT.

The J gene is TRBJ1-4, the V gene TRBV28; D remains unclear. The CDR3 length is 15 residues. The germline V gene has CDR1 MDHEN and CDR2 SYDVKM. The ends were cut back, 3 bases at V and 4 bases at J, with 12 bases in the middle. CDR3 protein: CASSLPMAHNEKLFF. In DNA, the CDR3 is TGTGCCAGCAGTTTGCCCATGGCCCATAATGAAAAACTGTTTTTT. Drawing the rest from reference TRBV28 and TRBJ1-4, the complete variable domain is DVKVTQSSRYLVKRTGEKVFLECVQDMDHENMFWYRQDPGLGLRLIYFSYDVKMKEKGDIPEGYSVSREKKERFSLILESASTNQTSMYLCASSLPMAHNEKLFFGSGTQLSVL.

V usage is TRBV7-8 and J usage is TRBJ2-7, with D possibly matching TRBD1 (6 bases). This CDR3 has 15 residues. Germline CDR1 is SGHVS and CDR2 is FQNEAQ. Trimming removed 2 bases from V and 3 bases from J, with 14 bases in between. The CDR3 loop reads CASSLRLGGYYEQYF. CDR3 sequence (DNA): TGTGCCAGCAGCTTACGGCTAGGGGGATACTACGAGCAGTACTTC.

This clone appeared a single time. This chain joins TRBV4-3 and TRBJ2-2; D is possibly TRBD2 (6 bases). From germline, CDR1 is LGHNA and CDR2 YSLEER. The ends were cut back, 3 bases at V and 3 bases at J, with 8 bases in the middle. The CDR3 runs to 14 residues. The CDR3, as DNA: TGCGCCAGCAGCCAGGGACTGTACACCGGGGAGCTGTTTTTT. It encodes CASSQGLYTGELFF.

The chain is built from TRBV28 and TRBJ2-7; D gene uncertain. Trimming left V 6 bases short and J 2 bases short, with 8 bases between. This CDR3 is 12 amino acids long. Germline-derived CDR1 and CDR2 are MDHEN and SYDVKM. The CDR3 DNA is TGTGCCAGCAGCAGAGGAACCTACGAGCAGTACTTC. This encodes CASSRGTYEQYF. Looking up the rest from reference TRBV28 and TRBJ2-7 gives the full variable domain: DVKVTQSSRYLVKRTGEKVFLECVQDMDHENMFWYRQDPGLGLRLIYFSYDVKMKEKGDIPEGYSVSREKKERFSLILESASTNQTSMYLCASSRGTYEQYFGPGTRLTVT.

CDR3: CASKRPQQGDGIQYF. CDR3 bases: TGTGCCAGCAAAAGACCGCAGCAGGGGGATGGCATTCAGTACTTC. This chain uses TRBV6-1 with TRBJ2-4; 7 bases map to TRBD1. The V and J ends lost 7 bases and 9 bases, in that order; junction bases with no gene match: 15. Germline lookup yields CDR1 MNHNS and CDR2 SASEGT. The CDR3 contains 15 residues.

The chain has TRBV27 and TRBJ2-1; the D is unclear. Germline V CDR1 and CDR2: MNHEY, SMNVEV (reference sequence). V lost 5 bases and J 10 bases, leaving 12 bases between the germline ends. The CDR3 consists of 12 residues. DNA for the CDR3: TGTGCCAGCAGTGCTGACGGGTGGGAGCAGTTCTTC. Protein product: CASSADGWEQFF.

The genes are TRBV7-9 and TRBJ1-1; weak D call: TRBD1 (5 bases). Per the germline V gene, CDR1 is SEHNR and CDR2 is FQNEAQ (reference sequence). The CDR3 spans 15 residues. Trimming cost V 5 bases and J 0 bases, with 13 bases left between them. CDR3 sequence: CASSPPRVMNTEAFF. CDR3 in DNA: TGTGCCAGCAGCCCACCCAGGGTCATGAACACTGAAGCTTTCTTT.

V is TRBV30 and J is TRBJ1-6; possibly TRBD1 for D (5 bases). The ends were cut back, 8 bases at V and 9 bases at J, with 14 bases in the middle. This CDR3 has 12 amino acids. Germline loops: CDR1 GTSNPN, CDR2 SVGIG (reference sequence). CDR3 sequence (DNA): TGTGCCGGGACCCTGGGGGGTTCACCCCTCCACTTT. The encoded protein is CAGTLGGSPLHF.

This chain links TRBV30 with TRBJ2-1; 11 nucleotides line up with TRBD2. Germline CDR1 GTSNPN, CDR2 SVGIG (reference sequence). The CDR3 runs to 21 residues. V shed 0 bases, J shed 0 bases, and the junction held 16 bases outside the gene matches. Here the CDR3 reads CAWSVVSPLAGGTSSYNEQFF. In DNA form, the CDR3 reads TGTGCCTGGAGTGTCGTCTCCCCCCTAGCGGGGGGTACTAGCTCCTACAATGAGCAGTTCTTC.

This chain uses TRBV18 with TRBJ1-5, with D unclear. CDR3 length: 17 residues. The V end was cut by 3 bases, the J end by 3 bases, with 18 bases between. Germline V gives CDR1 KGHSH, CDR2 LQKENI. CDR3 sequence reads: CASSPAATPALNQPQHF. CDR3 DNA: TGTGCCAGCTCACCGGCGGCCACCCCAGCCCTCAATCAGCCCCAGCATTTT.

The chain carries TRBV6-5 and TRBJ1-1; 8 nucleotides agree with TRBD1. This CDR3 region has 15 residues. V lost 0 bases, J lost 3 bases, and 3 bases stayed unmatched. Germline lookup yields CDR1 MNHEY and CDR2 SVGAGI. The CDR3 sequence: CASSYSDRVDTEAFF. The CDR3 DNA follows: TGTGCCAGCAGTTACTCGGACAGGGTCGACACTGAAGCTTTCTTT.

This chain connects TRBV28 to TRBJ1-1; weak D call: TRBD1 (6 bases). V gave up 5 bases and J gave up 1 base, with 14 bases separating them. The length of the CDR3 is 15 residues. Germline CDR1 reads MDHEN; CDR2 reads SYDVKM. The CDR3 bases are TGTGCCAGCAGTCCCGCGGGGGGGGCGAACACTGAAGCTTTCTTT. Translation: CASSPAGGANTEAFF.

The genes are TRBV11-3 and TRBJ2-5, with 7 bases fitting TRBD1. The ends lost 2 bases at V and 4 bases at J; junction bases unmatched: 1. CDR3 length: 13 amino acids. CDR1 and CDR2 from the germline V gene are SGHNT and YENEEA. The CDR3 spells CASSLHRGETQYF. In DNA, the CDR3 is TGTGCCAGCAGCTTACACAGGGGAGAGACCCAGTACTTC. Full variable domain (missing parts from reference TRBV11-3 and TRBJ2-5): EAGVVQSPRYKIIEKKQPVAFWCNPISGHNTLYWYLQNLGQGPELLIRYENEEAVDDSQLPKDRFSAERLKGVDSTLKIQPAELGDSAVYLCASSLHRGETQYFGPGTRLLVL.

The rearrangement uses TRBV5-5 and TRBJ2-7, with 9 bases matching TRBD1. Germline values: CDR1 SGHKS, CDR2 YYEKEE (reference sequence). The J segment lost 3 bases and the V segment lost 0 bases, leaving 4 bases of the junction unmatched. The CDR3 has 15 amino acids. CDR3 in DNA: TGTGCCAGCAGCTTGGGTATGACAGGGGGCTACGAGCAGTACTTC. It codes for CASSLGMTGGYEQYF.